This paragraph reports one T cell receptor (beta chain). Its antigen is still unknown. The source of the sample is a study of post-analysis software for immune sequencing data. Study details: Progressive-relapsing, secondary progressive and relapsing-remitting multiple sclerosis were among the disease courses included. Findings and limits, study-wide: Among roughly 5 TRBV segments more frequent in patients than controls were TRBV5-6, TRBV5-1 and TRBV20-1. By F measure, samples from a shared preparation batch strongly co-clustered.

Each TCR beta cDNA library carried unique molecular identifiers. TCRdb passed the PCR reads through MiXCR, listing each CDR3 protein once. The sample lists 750,000 to 950,000 distinct CDR3 sequences; about 50% were seen once. V lost 5 bases and J lost 9, with 17 bases in between. Germline lookup yields CDR1 DFQATT and CDR2 SNEGSKA (reference sequence). CDR3 length: 13 amino acids. The rearrangement joins TRBV20-1 to TRBJ2-1, with a possible D match to TRBD1 (5 bases). Source material: blood. This sequence was found in a girl under 18 with multiple sclerosis. The CDR3 sequence: CSAAEGWGREQFF. DNA of the CDR3: TGCAGTGCTGCGGAAGGCTGGGGCCGTGAGCAGTTCTTC.